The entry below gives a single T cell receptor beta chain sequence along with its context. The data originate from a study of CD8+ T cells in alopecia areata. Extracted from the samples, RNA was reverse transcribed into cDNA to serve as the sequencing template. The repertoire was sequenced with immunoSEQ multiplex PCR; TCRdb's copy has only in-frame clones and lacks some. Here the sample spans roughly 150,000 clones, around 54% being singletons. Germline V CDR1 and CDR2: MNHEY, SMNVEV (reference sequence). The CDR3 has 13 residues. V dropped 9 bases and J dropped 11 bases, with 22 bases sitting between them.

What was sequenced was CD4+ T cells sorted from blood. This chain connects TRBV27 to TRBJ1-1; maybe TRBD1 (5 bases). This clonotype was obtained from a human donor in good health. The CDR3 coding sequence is TGTGCCAGTAGAAAACACCCGGCAGGGCAGGCTTTCTTT. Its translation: CASRKHPAGQAFF.